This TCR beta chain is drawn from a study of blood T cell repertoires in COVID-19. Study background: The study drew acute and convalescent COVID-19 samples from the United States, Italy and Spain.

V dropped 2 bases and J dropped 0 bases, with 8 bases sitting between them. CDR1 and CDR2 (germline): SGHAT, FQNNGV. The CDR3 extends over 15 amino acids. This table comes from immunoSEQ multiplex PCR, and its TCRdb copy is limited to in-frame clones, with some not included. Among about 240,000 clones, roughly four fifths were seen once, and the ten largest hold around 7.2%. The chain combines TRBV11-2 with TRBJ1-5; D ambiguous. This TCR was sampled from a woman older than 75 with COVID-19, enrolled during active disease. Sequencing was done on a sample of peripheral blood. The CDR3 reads CASSLTVNSNQPQHF. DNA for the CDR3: TGTGCCAGCAGCTTAACGGTTAATAGCAATCAGCCCCAGCATTTT. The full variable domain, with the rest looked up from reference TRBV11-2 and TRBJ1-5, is EAGVAQSPRYKIIEKRQSVAFWCNPISGHATLYWYQQILGQGPKLLIQFQNNGVVDDSQLPKDRFSAERLKGVDSTLKIQPAKLEDSAVYLCASSLTVNSNQPQHFGDGTRLSIL.